Shown below are 5 T cell receptor beta chains from a single sample sequenced in a study of blood T cell repertoires in COVID-19. Assay used: immunoSEQ multiplex PCR; TCRdb lists only in-frame clones, some missing. The data show fewer than 450,000 clones, with almost 90% seen just once and 6% to 8.5% held by the top ten. Sequenced material: peripheral blood. The receptors were gathered from a woman in her 70s with COVID-19, enrolled during active disease.

The rearrangement links TRBV5-1 to TRBJ2-3, with no clear D. V lost 0 bases and J 4 bases, leaving 9 bases between the germline ends. Germline V lookup: CDR1 SGHRS, CDR2 YFSETQ. The CDR3 has 14 residues. CDR3 amino acids: CASSLAHQADTQYF. The DNA of the CDR3 is TGCGCCAGCAGCTTGGCGCATCAGGCAGATACGCAGTATTTT.

The chain recombines TRBV19 with TRBJ1-3, with D possibly matching TRBD1 (5 bases). The CDR3 spans 14 residues. The germline CDR1 and CDR2 sequences are LNHDA and SQIVND (reference sequence). The germline V and J ends were trimmed by 3 bases and 7 bases, with 13 bases remaining between them. The DNA for the CDR3 is TGTGCCAGTAGTATGCAGGGAAACAAGAACACCATATATTTT. This translates into CASSMQGNKNTIYF.

The chain joins TRBV2 to TRBJ2-2; D is possibly TRBD2 (5 bases). The CDR3 has 11 amino acids. V was pared by 4 bases and J by 8 bases, with 5 bases between. Germline CDR1 SNHLY, CDR2 FYNNEI. CDR3 in amino acids: CASSGTGELFF. The CDR3 coding sequence is TGTGCCAGCAGTGGGACTGGGGAGCTGTTTTTT.

The sample holds one count of this clone. This rearrangement joins TRBV5-4 to TRBJ2-3; 8 nucleotides align to TRBD2. Germline-derived CDR1 and CDR2 are SGHNT and YYREEE (reference sequence). The J segment lost 4 bases and the V segment lost 4 bases, leaving 5 bases of the junction unmatched. The CDR3 extends over 14 amino acids. For the CDR3, the DNA is TGTGCCAGCAGCGCACGGGGGGGCGCAGATACGCAGTATTTT. Protein: CASSARGGADTQYF.

The rearrangement joins TRBV19 to TRBJ1-6; 7 bases are shared with TRBD1. The CDR3 length is 14 residues. Germline V gives CDR1 LNHDA, CDR2 SQIVND (reference sequence). The V and J ends lost 3 bases and 7 bases, in that order; junction bases with no gene match: 3. The CDR3 is CASSMTGSNSPLHF. The CDR3 nucleotides read TGTGCCAGTAGTATGACAGGGTCGAATTCACCCCTCCACTTT.